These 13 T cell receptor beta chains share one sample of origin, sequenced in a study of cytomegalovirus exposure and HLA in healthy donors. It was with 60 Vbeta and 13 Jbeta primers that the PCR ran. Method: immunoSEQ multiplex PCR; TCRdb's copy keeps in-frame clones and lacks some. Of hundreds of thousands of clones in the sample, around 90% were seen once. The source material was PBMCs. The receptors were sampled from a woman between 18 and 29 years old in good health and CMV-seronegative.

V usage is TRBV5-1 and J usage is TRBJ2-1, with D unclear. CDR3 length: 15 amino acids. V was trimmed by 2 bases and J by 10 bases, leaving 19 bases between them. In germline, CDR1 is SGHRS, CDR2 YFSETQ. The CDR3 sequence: CASSLTLQGLGEQFF. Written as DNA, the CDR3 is TGCGCCAGCAGCTTAACCCTCCAAGGATTGGGCGAGCAGTTCTTC.

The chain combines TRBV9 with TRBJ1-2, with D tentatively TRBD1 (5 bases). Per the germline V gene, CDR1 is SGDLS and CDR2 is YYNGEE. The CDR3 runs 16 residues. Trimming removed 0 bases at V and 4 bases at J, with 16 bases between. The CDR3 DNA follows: TGTGCCAGCAGCGTAGGGTCGTGGGGCAGTTCCTATGGCTACACCTTC. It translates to CASSVGSWGSSYGYTF.

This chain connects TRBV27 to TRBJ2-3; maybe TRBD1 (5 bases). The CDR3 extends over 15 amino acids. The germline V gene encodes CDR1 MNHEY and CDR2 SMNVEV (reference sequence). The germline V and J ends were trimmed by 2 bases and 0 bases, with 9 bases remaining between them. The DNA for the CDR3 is TGTGCCAGCAGTTTAGCAGGGCTTAGCACAGATACGCAGTATTTT. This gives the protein CASSLAGLSTDTQYF.

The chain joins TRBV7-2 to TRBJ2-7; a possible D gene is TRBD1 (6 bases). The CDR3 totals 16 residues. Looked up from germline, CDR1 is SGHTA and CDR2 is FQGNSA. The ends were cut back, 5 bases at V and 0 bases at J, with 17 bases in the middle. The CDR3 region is CASSPWGLRDSYEQYF. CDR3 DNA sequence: TGTGCCAGCAGCCCATGGGGGCTAAGGGACTCCTACGAGCAGTACTTC.

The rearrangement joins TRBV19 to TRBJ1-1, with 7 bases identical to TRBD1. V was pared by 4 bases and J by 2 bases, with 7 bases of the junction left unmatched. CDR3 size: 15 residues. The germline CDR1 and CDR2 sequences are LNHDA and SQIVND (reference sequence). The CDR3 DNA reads TGTGCCAGTAGTAGGAGGACAGGCGATAACACTGAAGCTTTCTTT. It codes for CASSRRTGDNTEAFF.

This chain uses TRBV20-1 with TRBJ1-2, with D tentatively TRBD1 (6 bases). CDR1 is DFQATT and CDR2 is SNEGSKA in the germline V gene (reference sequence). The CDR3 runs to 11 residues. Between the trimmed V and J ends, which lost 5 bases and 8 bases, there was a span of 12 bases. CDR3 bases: TGCAGTGCTGGGACATGGGAGGGCTACACCTTC. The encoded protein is CSAGTWEGYTF.

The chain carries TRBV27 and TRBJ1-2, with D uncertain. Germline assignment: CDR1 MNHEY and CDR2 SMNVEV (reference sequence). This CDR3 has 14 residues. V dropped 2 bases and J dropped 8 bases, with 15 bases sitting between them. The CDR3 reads CASSLRSWEDGYTF. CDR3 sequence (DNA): TGTGCCAGCAGTTTACGCAGTTGGGAGGACGGCTACACCTTC.

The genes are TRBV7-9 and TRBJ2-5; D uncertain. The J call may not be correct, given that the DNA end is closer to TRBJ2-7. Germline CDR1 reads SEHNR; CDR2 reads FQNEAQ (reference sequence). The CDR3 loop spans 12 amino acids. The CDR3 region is CASSSYDNEQYF. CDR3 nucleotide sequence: TGTGCCAGCAGCTCCTATGACAACGAGCAGTACTTC.

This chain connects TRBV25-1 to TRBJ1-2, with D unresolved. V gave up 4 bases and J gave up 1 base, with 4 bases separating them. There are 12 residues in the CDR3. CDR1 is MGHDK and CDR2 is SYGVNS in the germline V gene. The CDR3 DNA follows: TGTGCCAGCAGTGCGGGTAACTATGGCTACACCTTC. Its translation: CASSAGNYGYTF.

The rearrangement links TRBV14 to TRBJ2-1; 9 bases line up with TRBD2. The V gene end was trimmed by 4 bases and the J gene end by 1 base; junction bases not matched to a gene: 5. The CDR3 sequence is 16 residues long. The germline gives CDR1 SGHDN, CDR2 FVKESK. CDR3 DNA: TGTGCCAGCAGCCGCTCGCTAGCGGGGTCCTACAATGAGCAGTTCTTC. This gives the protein CASSRSLAGSYNEQFF.

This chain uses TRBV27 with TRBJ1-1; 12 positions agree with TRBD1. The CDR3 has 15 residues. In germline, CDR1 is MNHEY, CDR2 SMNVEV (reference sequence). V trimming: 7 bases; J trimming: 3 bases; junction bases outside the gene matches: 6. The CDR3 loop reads CASIGGQGADTEAFF. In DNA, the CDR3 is TGTGCCAGCATTGGGGGACAGGGGGCGGACACTGAAGCTTTCTTT.

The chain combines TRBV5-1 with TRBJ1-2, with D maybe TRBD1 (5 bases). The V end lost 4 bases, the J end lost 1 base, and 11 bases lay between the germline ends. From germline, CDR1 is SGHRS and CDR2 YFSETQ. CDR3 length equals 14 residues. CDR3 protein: CASSPSTDNYGYTF. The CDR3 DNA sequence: TGCGCCAGCAGCCCTTCGACAGATAACTATGGCTACACCTTC.

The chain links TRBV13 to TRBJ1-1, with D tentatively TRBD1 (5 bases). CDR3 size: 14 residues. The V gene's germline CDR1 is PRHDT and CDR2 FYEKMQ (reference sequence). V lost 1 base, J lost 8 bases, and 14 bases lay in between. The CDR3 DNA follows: TGTGCCAGCAGCTTAGAAAGTGTGGACAAAGAAGCTTTCTTT. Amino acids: CASSLESVDKEAFF.